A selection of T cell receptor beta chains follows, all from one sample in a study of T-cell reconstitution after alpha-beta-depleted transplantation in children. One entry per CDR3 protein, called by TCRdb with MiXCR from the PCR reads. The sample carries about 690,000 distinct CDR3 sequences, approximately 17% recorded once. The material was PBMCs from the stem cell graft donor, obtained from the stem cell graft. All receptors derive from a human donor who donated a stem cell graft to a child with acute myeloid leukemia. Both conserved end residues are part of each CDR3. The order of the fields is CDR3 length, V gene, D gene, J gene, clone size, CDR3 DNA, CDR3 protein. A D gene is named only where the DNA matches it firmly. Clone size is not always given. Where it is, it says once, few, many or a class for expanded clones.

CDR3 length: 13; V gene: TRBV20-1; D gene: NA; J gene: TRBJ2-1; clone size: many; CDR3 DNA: TGCAGTGCTAGAGACGGGGGCGAGGATGAGCAGTTCTTC; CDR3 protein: CSARDGGEDEQFF
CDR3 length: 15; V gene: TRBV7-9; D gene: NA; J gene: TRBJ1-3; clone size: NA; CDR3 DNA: TGTGCCAGCAGCTCGGGCCAGAGCTCTGGAAACACCATATATTTT; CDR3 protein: CASSSGQSSGNTIYF
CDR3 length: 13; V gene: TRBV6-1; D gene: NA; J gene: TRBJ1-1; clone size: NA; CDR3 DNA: TGTGCCAGCAGTGAAGAAGGGAACACTGAAGCTTTCTTT; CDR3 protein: CASSEEGNTEAFF
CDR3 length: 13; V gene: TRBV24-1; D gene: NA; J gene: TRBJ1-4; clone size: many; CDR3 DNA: TGTGCCACCTCGGAGGGAGGCAATGAAAAACTGTTTTTT; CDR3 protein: CATSEGGNEKLFF
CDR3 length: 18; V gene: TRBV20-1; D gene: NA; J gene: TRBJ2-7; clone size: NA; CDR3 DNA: TGCAGTGCCTGGGGGCAGGGTCCGTGGTCCCTGGGCTCCTACGAGCAGTACTTC; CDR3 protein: CSAWGQGPWSLGSYEQYF
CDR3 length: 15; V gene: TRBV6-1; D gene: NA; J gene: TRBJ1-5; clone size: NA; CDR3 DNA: TGTGCCAGCAGGGGGGCGTCAATGGGGGGTCAGCCCCAGCATTTT; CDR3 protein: CASRGASMGGQPQHF
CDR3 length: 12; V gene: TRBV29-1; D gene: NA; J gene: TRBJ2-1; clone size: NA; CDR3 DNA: TGCAGCGTTCCCGGACCTAGCAATGAGCAGTTCTTC; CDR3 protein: CSVPGPSNEQFF
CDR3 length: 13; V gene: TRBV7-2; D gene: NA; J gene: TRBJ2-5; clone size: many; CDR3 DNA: TGTGCCAGCAGCTGGGGACAATTGGAGACCCAGTACTTC; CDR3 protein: CASSWGQLETQYF
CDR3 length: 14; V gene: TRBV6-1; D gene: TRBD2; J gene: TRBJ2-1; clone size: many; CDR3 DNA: TGTGCCAGCAGTAAGCGGGGGGGCCCCTATGAGCAGTTCTTC; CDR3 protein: CASSKRGGPYEQFF
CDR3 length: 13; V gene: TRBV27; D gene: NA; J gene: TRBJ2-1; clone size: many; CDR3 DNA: TGTGCCAGCACTCACGGCAGCTACAATGAGCAGTTCTTC; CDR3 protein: CASTHGSYNEQFF
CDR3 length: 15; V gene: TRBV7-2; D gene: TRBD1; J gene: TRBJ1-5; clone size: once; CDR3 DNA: TGTGCCAGCAGCTCGGGACAGGTTAGCAATCAGCCCCAGCATTTT; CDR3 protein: CASSSGQVSNQPQHF
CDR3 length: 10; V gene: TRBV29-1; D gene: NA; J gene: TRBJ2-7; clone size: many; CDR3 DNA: TGCAGCGTTGGTAGGGACGAGCAGTACTTC; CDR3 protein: CSVGRDEQYF
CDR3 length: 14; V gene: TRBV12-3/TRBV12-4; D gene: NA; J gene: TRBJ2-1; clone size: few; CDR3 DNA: TGTGCCAGCAGTACGTTTTCGGGTTACAATGAGCAGTTCTTC; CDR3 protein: CASSTFSGYNEQFF
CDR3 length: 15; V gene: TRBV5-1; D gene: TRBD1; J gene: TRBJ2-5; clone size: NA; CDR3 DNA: TGCGCCAGCAGCTTGGAGGGGGCCGAGGGAGAGACCCAGTACTTC; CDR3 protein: CASSLEGAEGETQYF
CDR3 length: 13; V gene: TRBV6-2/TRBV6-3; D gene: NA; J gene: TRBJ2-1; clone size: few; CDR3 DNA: TGTGCCAGCAGTTACGGAGACAGCAATGAGCAGTTCTTC; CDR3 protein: CASSYGDSNEQFF
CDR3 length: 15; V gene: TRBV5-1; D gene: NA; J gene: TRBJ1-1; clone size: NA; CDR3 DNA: TGCGCCACCGCTAGATTGAGCGTCGTGGGGGCTGAAGCTTTCTTT; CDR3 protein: CATARLSVVGAEAFF
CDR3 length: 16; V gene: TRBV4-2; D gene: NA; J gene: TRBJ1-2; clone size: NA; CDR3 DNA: TGTGCCAGCAGCCAAGATGGACTGGATCTAACCTATGGCTACACCTTC; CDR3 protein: CASSQDGLDLTYGYTF
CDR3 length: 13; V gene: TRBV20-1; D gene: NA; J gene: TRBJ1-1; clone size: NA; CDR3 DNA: TGCAGTGCTAGAGGGGAATTGAACACTGAAGCTTTCTTT; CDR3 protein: CSARGELNTEAFF
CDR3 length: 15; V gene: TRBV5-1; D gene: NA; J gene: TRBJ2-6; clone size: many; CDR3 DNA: TGCGCCAGCAGCTTGGATGGGACTGGGGCCAACGTCCTGACTTTC; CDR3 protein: CASSLDGTGANVLTF
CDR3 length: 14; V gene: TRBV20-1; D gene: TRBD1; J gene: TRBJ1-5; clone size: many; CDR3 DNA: TGCAGTGCTCCGCGGACAGGGGACGATCAGCCCCAGCATTTT; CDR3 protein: CSAPRTGDDQPQHF